Listed below are T cell receptor beta chains from one sample, sequenced in a study of T cell changes during pregnancy in multiple sclerosis. Produced via immunoSEQ multiplex PCR; TCRdb's table is partial and in-frame only. Of tens of thousands of clones listed, roughly nine tenths are singletons. The sequenced sample was CD4+ T cells from peripheral blood mononuclear cells, obtained after pregnancy. These receptors were taken from a female donor in good health, enrolled as a control in a pregnancy study. Both conserved end residues are part of each CDR3.

length: 15
V: TRBV6-4
CDR3: CASNGLAGGPETQYF

length: 15
V: TRBV5-1
CDR3: CASSLPSGGWNEQFF

length: 14
V: TRBV10-2
CDR3: CASSESIRNYGYTF

length: 15
V: TRBV19
CDR3: CASSIGGQVVYEQYF

length: 13
V: TRBV7-9
CDR3: CASSFDRGYEAFF

length: 15
V: TRBV29-1
CDR3: CSGASGSSAYNEQFF

length: 16
V: TRBV18
CDR3: CASSPTSKLRDTEAFF

length: 15
V: TRBV9
CDR3: CASSPGGGAGQPQHF

length: 15
V: TRBV11-3
CDR3: CASSPSGTGRSEQYF

length: 16
V: TRBV15
CDR3: CATSRDLVSGGYEQYF

length: 14
V: TRBV6-1
CDR3: CASDLDRNTGELFF

length: 17
V: TRBV10-3
CDR3: CAISESSGSMDFYEQYF

length: 13
V: TRBV11-2
CDR3: CASSVQRTGELFF

length: 15
V: TRBV19
CDR3: CASTARRGGRETQYF

length: 14
V: TRBV10-3
CDR3: CAISGGTVSYEQYF

length: 12
V: TRBV30
CDR3: CAWSHRLRVQYF

length: 15
V: TRBV6-5
CDR3: CASSPLGQKKETQYF

length: 16
V: TRBV9
CDR3: CASSVGGSSGRNEQFF

length: 17
V: TRBV2
CDR3: CASSVRSSGRANNEQFF

length: 15
V: TRBV7-8
CDR3: CASSLGQAGYNEQFF

length: 13
V: TRBV19
CDR3: CASGSQGAETQYF

length: 18
V: TRBV5-6
CDR3: CASSSLAGLSNPTDTQYF

length: 16
V: TRBV19
CDR3: CASSLGVAGVHYEQYF

length: 16
V: TRBV9
CDR3: CASSVIGGLPTDTQYF

length: 14
V: TRBV19
CDR3: CASSTGTGNEKLFF

length: 16
V: TRBV7-2
CDR3: CASSLALGGSTDTQYF

length: 11
V: TRBV2
CDR3: CASSTYGELFF

length: 17
V: TRBV21-1
CDR3: CATEGTLVALNTGELFF

length: 14
V: TRBV10-3
CDR3: CAISGSGTGETQYF

length: 16
V: TRBV5-1
CDR3: CASKRGELSGANVLTF

length: 12
V: TRBV18
CDR3: CASSETAGIAFF

length: 14
V: TRBV18
CDR3: CASLPWPGKDEQYF

length: 15
V: TRBV2
CDR3: CASSSGGFDTGELFF

length: 10
V: TRBV7-6
CDR3: CAREDGGISF

length: 16
V: TRBV9
CDR3: CASSLGTGGSNQPQHF

length: 14
V: TRBV28
CDR3: CASRLHSSNNEQFF

length: 14
V: TRBV7-9
CDR3: CASSKGGGNQPQHF